These T cell receptor beta chains were read from a single sample in a study of blood T cell repertoires in COVID-19. TCRdb's table, derived via immunoSEQ multiplex PCR, lists solely in-frame clones and lacks some. Found here are around 99,000 clones, nearly 85% of them singletons; the top ten hold about 7%. The sequencing sample was made of peripheral blood. The receptors shown here come from a woman in her fifties or sixties with acute or convalescent COVID-19. CDR3s include the opening cysteine and the closing phenylalanine or tryptophan. The order of the fields is V gene, D gene, J gene, clone size, CDR3 DNA, CDR3 protein. The D gene is left open where the match is weak. Where a row states a size, it is once, few, many or the class of an expanded clone; other rows omit it.

>TRBV28|.|TRBJ1-2|.
TGTGCCAGCAGTCTTCCCCCGGCGGGCCTGAACTATGGCTACACCTTC
CASSLPPAGLNYGYTF
>TRBV10-3|TRBD1|TRBJ1-2|.
TGTGCCATCAGCCCAGGACAGGCCGTTAACTATGGCTACACCTTC
CAISPGQAVNYGYTF
>TRBV24-1|TRBD2|TRBJ2-1|.
TGTGCCACCAGTGATTTCGGGAGGACTAGCCGGGGCAATGAGCAGTTCTTC
CATSDFGRTSRGNEQFF
>TRBV2|TRBD2|TRBJ2-5|.
TGTGCCAGCAGTGATTTGGGACTCCGACCGGGGGGAGAGACCCAGTACTTC
CASSDLGLRPGGETQYF
>TRBV7-2|TRBD1|TRBJ1-2|.
TGTGCCAGCAGCTTGACCGGGACAGGGGGTGGCTATGGCTACACCTTC
CASSLTGTGGGYGYTF
>TRBV27|TRBD1|TRBJ2-2|few
TGTGCCAGCAGTTCGGGACAGGGGAACACCGGGGAGCTGTTTTTT
CASSSGQGNTGELFF
>TRBV6-5|TRBD1|TRBJ1-4|few
TGTGCCAGCAGGAGGACAGGGGTTAATGAAAAACTGTTTTTT
CASRRTGVNEKLFF
>TRBV5-1|.|TRBJ2-3|once
TGCGCCAGCAGGGCGGCCGGAGATACGCAGTATTTT
CASRAAGDTQYF
>TRBV5-1|TRBD1|TRBJ2-7|.
TGCGCCAGCAGCTTGACACAGGGGCTCACCTACGAGCAGTACTTC
CASSLTQGLTYEQYF
>TRBV12-3/TRBV12-4|TRBD1|TRBJ1-4|.
TGTGCCAGCAGTCGGGACAGGGGGGAAAAACTGTTTTTT
CASSRDRGEKLFF
>TRBV28|TRBD1|TRBJ1-1|once
TGTGCCGGCCCGCCGACTTCGACAGGGGGAAAGGTTGTGACTGAAGCTTTCTTT
CAGPPTSTGGKVVTEAFF
>TRBV5-1|.|TRBJ1-1|.
TGCGCCAGCAGCTTGGACGGGGGGCTGAACACTGAAGCTTTCTTT
CASSLDGGLNTEAFF
>TRBV19|.|TRBJ1-2|.
TGTGCCAGTAGTTATCGGGAACCCGTGGGTGGCTACACCTTC
CASSYREPVGGYTF
>TRBV18|.|TRBJ1-2|.
TGTGCCAGCTCACCGGAGCTACAGGGCCTAGACTATGGCTACACCTTC
CASSPELQGLDYGYTF
>TRBV9|TRBD2|TRBJ2-3|.
TGTGCCAGCAGCGAGACCCTCCCAGCGGGGGGAGGAGATACGCAGTATTTT
CASSETLPAGGGDTQYF
>TRBV11-2|.|TRBJ2-1|.
TGTGCCAGCAACCAGGGGTACAGTTACAATGAGCAGTTCTTC
CASNQGYSYNEQFF
>TRBV2|TRBD1|TRBJ2-5|.
TGTGCCAGCGGGACAGGGTCAGGGGAGACCCAGTACTTC
CASGTGSGETQYF